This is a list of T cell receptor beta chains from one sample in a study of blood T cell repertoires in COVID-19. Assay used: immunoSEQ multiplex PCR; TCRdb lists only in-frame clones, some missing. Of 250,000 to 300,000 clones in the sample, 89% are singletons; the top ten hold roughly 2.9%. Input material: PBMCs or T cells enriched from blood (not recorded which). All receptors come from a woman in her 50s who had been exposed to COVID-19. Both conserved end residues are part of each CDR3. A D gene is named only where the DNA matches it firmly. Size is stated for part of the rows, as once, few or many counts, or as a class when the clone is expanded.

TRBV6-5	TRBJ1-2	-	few	CASSFNRRYYGYTF	TGTGCCAGCAGTTTCAACAGAAGATATTATGGCTACACCTTC
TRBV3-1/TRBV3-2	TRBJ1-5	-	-	CASSPGGFNQPQHF	TGTGCCAGCAGCCCAGGTGGCTTCAACCAGCCCCAGCATTTT
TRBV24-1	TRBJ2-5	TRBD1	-	CATSRPDRGSETQYF	TGTGCCACCAGTCGCCCCGACAGGGGTAGTGAGACCCAGTACTTC
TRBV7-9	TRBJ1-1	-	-	CASSFLQGNTEAFF	TGTGCCAGCAGCTTCCTCCAGGGGAACACTGAAGCTTTCTTT
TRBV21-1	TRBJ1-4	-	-	CASSLRKVKGRNEKLFF	TGTGCCAGCAGCCTCCGCAAGGTAAAGGGGCGGAATGAAAAACTGTTTTTT
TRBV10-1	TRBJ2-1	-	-	CASSEGTLYNEQFF	TGCGCCAGCAGTGAAGGGACACTCTACAATGAGCAGTTCTTC
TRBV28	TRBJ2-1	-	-	CASSPAGAGYNEQFF	TGTGCCAGCAGTCCAGCGGGCGCAGGATACAATGAGCAGTTCTTC
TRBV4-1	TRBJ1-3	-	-	CASSQGGAGNTIYF	TGCGCCAGCAGCCAAGGTGGTGCGGGAAACACCATATATTTT
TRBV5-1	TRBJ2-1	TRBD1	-	CASSFGTGVYNEQFF	TGCGCCAGCAGCTTCGGGACAGGGGTCTACAATGAGCAGTTCTTC
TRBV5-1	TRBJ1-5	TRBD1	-	CASSYDRVPTYSNQPQHF	TGCGCCAGCAGCTACGACAGGGTTCCCACCTATAGCAATCAGCCCCAGCATTTT
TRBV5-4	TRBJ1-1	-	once	CASSPQGWNTEAFF	TGTGCCAGCAGCCCCCAGGGTTGGAACACTGAAGCTTTCTTT
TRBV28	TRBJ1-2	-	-	CASSLPGGGKGYTF	TGTGCCAGCAGTTTGCCCGGGGGGGGGAAAGGCTACACCTTC
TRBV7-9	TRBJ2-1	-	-	CASSPAGSLSYNEQFF	TGTGCCAGCAGCCCCGCGGGTTCCTTGTCCTACAATGAGCAGTTCTTC
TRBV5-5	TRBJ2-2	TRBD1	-	CASSFMAGQGVIGELFF	TGTGCCAGCAGCTTCATGGCGGGACAGGGGGTTATCGGGGAGCTGTTTTTT
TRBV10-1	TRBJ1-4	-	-	CASSITGTDPTNEKLFF	TGCGCCAGCAGTATTACCGGGACTGATCCAACTAATGAAAAACTGTTTTTT
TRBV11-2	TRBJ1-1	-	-	CASPAQLRGEAFF	TGTGCCAGCCCCGCCCAGCTACGGGGAGAAGCTTTCTTT
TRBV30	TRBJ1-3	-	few	CAWVQGFTIYF	TGTGCCTGGGTCCAGGGTTTCACCATATATTTT
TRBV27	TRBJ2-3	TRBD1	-	CASSFDSGQAYTQYF	TGTGCCAGCAGTTTCGATTCGGGACAGGCCTATACGCAGTATTTT
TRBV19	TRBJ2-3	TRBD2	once	CASSPGLVMTVGTQYF	TGTGCCAGTAGTCCGGGACTAGTTATGACCGTGGGTACGCAGTATTTT
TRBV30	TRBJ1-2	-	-	CAWSSRDSLNYGYTF	TGTGCCTGGAGTTCACGGGATTCTCTTAACTATGGCTACACCTTC
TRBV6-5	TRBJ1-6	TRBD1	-	CASRLGQVVGSPLHF	TGTGCCAGCAGGCTGGGACAGGTTGTTGGATCACCCCTCCACTTT
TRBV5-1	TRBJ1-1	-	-	CASSLEPGANTEAFF	TGCGCCAGCAGCTTGGAGCCAGGGGCGAACACTGAAGCTTTCTTT
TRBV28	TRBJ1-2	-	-	CASSRGDISANGYTF	TGTGCCAGCAGTCGAGGGGACATTAGTGCGAATGGCTACACCTTC
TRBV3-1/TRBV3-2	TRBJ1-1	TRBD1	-	CASSQSGQRIPQAFF	TGTGCCAGCAGCCAATCGGGACAGCGAATTCCACAGGCTTTCTTT
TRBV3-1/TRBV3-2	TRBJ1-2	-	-	CASSQGMGQGKDGYTF	TGTGCCAGCAGCCAAGGGATGGGGCAGGGTAAAGATGGCTACACCTTC
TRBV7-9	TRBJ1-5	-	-	CASSLSGYNQPQHF	TGTGCCAGCAGCTTATCGGGTTACAATCAGCCCCAGCATTTT
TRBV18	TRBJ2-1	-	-	CASSPVGGNEQFF	TGTGCCAGCTCACCAGTGGGGGGCAATGAGCAGTTCTTC
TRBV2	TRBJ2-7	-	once	CASSEDRVSYEQYF	TGTGCCAGCAGTGAAGACAGGGTATCCTACGAGCAGTACTTC
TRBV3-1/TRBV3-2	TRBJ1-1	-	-	CASSQEPDTMNTEAFF	TGTGCCAGCAGCCAAGAACCGGACACAATGAACACTGAAGCTTTCTTT
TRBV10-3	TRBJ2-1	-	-	CAITPSWGQYNEQFF	TGTGCCATCACGCCCTCCTGGGGCCAGTACAATGAGCAGTTCTTC
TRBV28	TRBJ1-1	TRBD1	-	CASSLGGQGEGEAFF	TGTGCCAGCAGTTTAGGGGGACAGGGGGAAGGTGAAGCTTTCTTT
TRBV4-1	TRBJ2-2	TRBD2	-	CASSQEARGGTGELFF	TGCGCCAGCAGCCAAGAGGCGCGGGGGGGCACCGGGGAGCTGTTTTTT
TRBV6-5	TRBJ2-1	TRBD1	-	CASSGTGGNNEQFF	TGTGCCAGCAGCGGGACAGGGGGAAACAATGAGCAGTTCTTC
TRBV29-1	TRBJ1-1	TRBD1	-	CSVGPGQGNTEAFF	TGCAGCGTCGGACCGGGACAGGGAAACACTGAAGCTTTCTTT
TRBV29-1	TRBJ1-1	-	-	CSCTAMNTEAFF	TGCAGCTGTACTGCCATGAACACTGAAGCTTTCTTT
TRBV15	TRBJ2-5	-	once	CATSRVVGQETQYF	TGTGCCACCAGCAGAGTTGTGGGGCAGGAGACCCAGTACTTC
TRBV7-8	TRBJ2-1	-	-	CASSLSSTWSSYNEQFF	TGTGCCAGCAGCTTATCGTCAACGTGGAGCTCCTACAATGAGCAGTTCTTC
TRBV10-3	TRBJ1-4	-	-	CAIRADDSFNEKLFF	TGTGCCATCAGGGCAGACGACAGCTTTAATGAAAAACTGTTTTTT
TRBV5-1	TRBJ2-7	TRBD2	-	CASSWGLAGYYEQYF	TGCGCCAGCAGCTGGGGGTTAGCGGGTTACTACGAGCAGTACTTC
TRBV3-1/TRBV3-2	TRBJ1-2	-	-	CASSLAEVANYGYTF	TGTGCCAGCAGCCTGGCTGAGGTGGCTAACTATGGCTACACCTTC
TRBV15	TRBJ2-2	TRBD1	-	CATSRERDRYSGELFF	TGTGCCACCAGCAGAGAAAGGGACAGATACTCCGGGGAGCTGTTTTTT
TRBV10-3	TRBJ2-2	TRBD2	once	CAISSSGGLNTGELFF	TGTGCCATCAGTTCTAGCGGGGGACTCAACACCGGGGAGCTGTTTTTT
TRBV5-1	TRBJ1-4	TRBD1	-	CASSLSGTGGEKLFF	TGCGCCAGCAGCTTATCCGGGACAGGTGGGGAAAAACTGTTTTTT
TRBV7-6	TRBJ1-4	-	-	CASSLNEGRSEKLFF	TGTGCCAGCAGCTTAAATGAGGGAAGGTCTGAAAAACTGTTTTTT
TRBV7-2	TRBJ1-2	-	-	CASSNPATGLGYGYTF	TGTGCCAGCAGCAACCCAGCCACAGGGTTGGGCTATGGCTACACCTTC
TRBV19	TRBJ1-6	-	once	CASSITFGGRPLHF	TGTGCCAGTAGTATAACATTCGGGGGACGACCCCTCCACTTT
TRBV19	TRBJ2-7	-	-	CASSIGRGYEQYF	TGTGCCAGTAGTATTGGCAGGGGCTACGAGCAGTACTTC